This T cell receptor beta chain was sequenced during a study of OX40 agonist ivuxolimab in advanced cancers. Broadly, across the study: The costimulatory receptor OX40 (CD134) was targeted by ivuxolimab, a fully human IgG2 agonistic monoclonal antibody. Partial responses were achieved by three dose-escalation patients, of whom one had hepatocellular carcinoma and two had cutaneous melanoma. Prior anti-PD-1, anti-PD-L1 or anti-CTLA-4 therapy was permitted, and checkpoint inhibitors had been received by approximately 39% of dose-escalation patients. The point of sequencing TCRbeta in the periphery was to test whether ivuxolimab changed TCR sequence diversity and drove clonal T-cell expansion. Intravenous ivuxolimab was administered to patients every 2 weeks at six dose levels: 0.01, 0.1, 0.3, 1.5, 3 and 10 mg/kg. In the dose-escalation cohort, roughly 80% of patients were male, and the mean age was approximately 60 years, with a range of roughly 23 to 85. Of the approximately 54 patients in dose escalation, 19 had hepatocellular carcinoma, roughly 15 had melanoma, 9 had renal cell carcinoma and 9 had head and neck cancer. The paper describes the monotherapy dose-escalation part (N of about 55 patients) of the phase I trial of ivuxolimab.

The trial excluded patients who had a history of autoimmune disease or were on systemic immunosuppression. Peripheral blood for TCR sequencing was collected from all dose cohorts at baseline, on cycle 4 day 1, and on cycle 7 day 1. Samples came from an open-label, multicenter, first-in-human phase I dose-escalation trial of ivuxolimab. Adults with locally advanced or metastatic melanoma, renal cell carcinoma, hepatocellular carcinoma or head and neck squamous cell carcinoma were enrolled in the trial. Before TCR sequencing, CD4+ T cells and CD8+ T cells from peripheral blood were sorted into separate populations. Genomic DNA was extracted from sorted cells for sequencing of the TCRbeta CDR3 region. The immunoSEQ Assay was used to sequence the TCRbeta CDR3 regions. The clones in this table, taken by TCRdb from immuneACCESS, are in-frame only. Not every clone is retained; where verified, under half of the shortfall comes from an unresolved V gene, and the cause of the rest is unknown. The sample table holds roughly 80,000 clones, of which roughly 90% were seen once. The ten top clones hold 0.55% to 0.7% of the sample.

The germline V and J ends show losses of 6 bases and 4 bases respectively, and no gene match explains 9 bases of the junction. From the cysteine up to the phenylalanine, the CDR3 has a length of 16 residues. Only the CDR3 portion is preserved as DNA: 48 bases, with reading frame beginning at the first base. Reading the germline V gene gives CDR1 MNHNS and CDR2 SASEGT. This clone was picked up one time. The antigen it binds to is not known. Qualities for individual bases were not recorded, and no much larger clone is one base off. What the authors observed across the whole study: After ivuxolimab, expanded clones were on average more numerous among CD8+ T cells than among CD4+ T cells. Clonal expansion of both CD4+ and CD8+ blood T cells was observed from baseline to week 6 at doses 0.1 to 3.0 mg/kg. In partial responders in the 0.1-3.0 mg/kg groups, normalized peripheral clonal expansion was found to be among the lowest, especially among CD8+ T cells. The antigen specificity of the peripheral T cells that underwent clonal expansion was not determined. Low levels of normalized T-cell clonal expansion were also seen in some patients who did not respond.

The sequence came from an adult with an advanced solid tumor such as melanoma, head and neck, liver or kidney cancer. Sequencing was performed on CD4+ or CD8+ T cells sorted from blood, taken in a trial of the OX40 agonist ivuxolimab. The V and J segments used are TRBV6-1 and TRBJ1-3, and TRBD1 aligns with 10 junction nucleotides. The DNA is as follows: TGTGCCAGCAGCGAAACCGGGACAGGGGCCGGAAACACCATATATTTT. Translated, it gives CASSETGTGAGNTIYF.